This T cell receptor (beta chain) was identified in a study of T cell responses to AZD1222 COVID-19 vaccine. Findings and caveats of the study: White British donors predominated, females outnumbered males, and clonal diversity was possibly underestimated.

Only in-frame clones appear in the TCRdb table, and some are missing; sequencing was by immunoSEQ multiplex PCR. The sample holds about 72,000 clones, 70% to 90% seen once. Details on this clone: Its antigen is as yet unknown.

Germline-derived CDR1 and CDR2 are KGHSH and LQKENI. The V end was cut by 3 bases, the J end by 2 bases, with 7 bases between. The CDR3 is made up of 13 amino acids. The sequence was collected from an adult in good health. The chain combines TRBV18 with TRBJ2-5; weak D call: TRBD2 (5 bases). Sequences were derived from peripheral blood, sampled on day 0 of AZD1222 vaccination. CDR3 DNA sequence: TGTGCCAGCTCACCGGGAGTACAAGAGACCCAGTACTTC. Its translation is CASSPGVQETQYF.